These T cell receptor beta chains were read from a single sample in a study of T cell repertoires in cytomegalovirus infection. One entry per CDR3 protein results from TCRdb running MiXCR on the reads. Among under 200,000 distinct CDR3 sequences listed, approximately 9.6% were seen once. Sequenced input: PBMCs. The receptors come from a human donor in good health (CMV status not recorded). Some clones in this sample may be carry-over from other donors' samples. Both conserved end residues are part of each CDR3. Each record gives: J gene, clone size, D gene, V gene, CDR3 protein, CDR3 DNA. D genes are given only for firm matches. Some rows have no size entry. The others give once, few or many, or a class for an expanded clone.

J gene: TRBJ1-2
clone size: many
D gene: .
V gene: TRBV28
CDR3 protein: CASSLVGGFYGYTF
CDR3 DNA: TGTGCCAGCAGTTTAGTAGGGGGGTTTTATGGCTACACCTTC

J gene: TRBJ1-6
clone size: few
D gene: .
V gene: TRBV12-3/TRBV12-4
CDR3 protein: CASNRASGSPLHF
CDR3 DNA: TGTGCCAGCAACCGGGCTTCGGGTTCACCCCTCCACTTT

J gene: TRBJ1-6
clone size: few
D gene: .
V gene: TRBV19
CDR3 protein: CASSRRVQSPLHF
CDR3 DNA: TGTGCCAGTAGTCGTCGGGTACAGTCACCCCTCCACTTT

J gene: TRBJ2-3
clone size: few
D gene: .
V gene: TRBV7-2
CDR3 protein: CASSGFTDTQYF
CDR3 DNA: TGTGCCAGCTCCGGTTTCACAGATACGCAGTATTTT

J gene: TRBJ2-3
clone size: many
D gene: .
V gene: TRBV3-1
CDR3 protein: CASSQAVGDTDTQYF
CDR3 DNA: TGTGCCAGCAGCCAAGCCGTGGGGGACACAGATACGCAGTATTTT

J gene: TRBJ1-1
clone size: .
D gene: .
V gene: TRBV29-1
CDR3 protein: CSVEQGRNTEAFF
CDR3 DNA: TGCAGCGTTGAACAGGGAAGGAACACTGAAGCTTTCTTT

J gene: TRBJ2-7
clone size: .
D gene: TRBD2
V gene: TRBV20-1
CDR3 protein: CSARAGRETFQQYF
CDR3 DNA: TGCAGTGCTAGAGCTGGGCGGGAGACGTTCCAGCAGTACTTC

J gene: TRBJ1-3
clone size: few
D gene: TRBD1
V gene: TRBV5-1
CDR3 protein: CASSSQGNIGNTIYF
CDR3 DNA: TGCGCCAGCAGCTCACAGGGGAACATTGGAAACACCATATATTTT

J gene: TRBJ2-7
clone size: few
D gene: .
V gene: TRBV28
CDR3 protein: CASRSPWEQYF
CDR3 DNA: TGTGCCAGCAGGTCCCCCTGGGAGCAGTACTTC

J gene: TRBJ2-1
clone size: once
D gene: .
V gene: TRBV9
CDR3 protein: CASSVASGQYNEQFF
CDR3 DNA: TGTGCCAGCAGCGTAGCCAGCGGTCAATACAATGAGCAGTTCTTC

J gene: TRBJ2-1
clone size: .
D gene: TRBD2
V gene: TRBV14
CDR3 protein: CASRPTSAYNEQFF
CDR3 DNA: TGTGCCAGCAGACCGACTAGCGCGTACAATGAGCAGTTCTTC

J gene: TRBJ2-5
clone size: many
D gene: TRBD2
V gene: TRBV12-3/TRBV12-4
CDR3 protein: CASSSGGGVEETQYF
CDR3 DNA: TGTGCCAGCAGCTCCGGGGGGGGGGTGGAAGAGACCCAGTACTTC

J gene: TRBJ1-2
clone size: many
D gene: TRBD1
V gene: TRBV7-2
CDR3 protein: CASSLVPGQGGDYGYTF
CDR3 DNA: TGTGCCAGCAGCTTAGTTCCAGGACAGGGGGGCGACTATGGCTACACCTTC

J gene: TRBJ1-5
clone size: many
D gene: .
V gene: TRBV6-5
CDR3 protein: CASSYRTHSQGSNQPQHF
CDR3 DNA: TGTGCCAGCAGTTACCGAACACACTCACAGGGAAGCAATCAGCCCCAGCATTTT

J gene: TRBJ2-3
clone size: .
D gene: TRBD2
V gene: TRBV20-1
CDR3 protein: CSAGKSGRGDTKYF
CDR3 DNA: TGCAGTGCTGGAAAAAGCGGGAGAGGAGATACGAAGTATTTT

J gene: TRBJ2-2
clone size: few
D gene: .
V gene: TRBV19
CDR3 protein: CASRTSLTGELFF
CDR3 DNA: TGTGCCAGTAGAACTTCTCTCACCGGGGAGCTGTTTTTT

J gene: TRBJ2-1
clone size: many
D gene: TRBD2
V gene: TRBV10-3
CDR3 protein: CAISGGGGAYNEQFF
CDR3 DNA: TGTGCCATCAGTGGTGGCGGGGGGGCCTACAATGAGCAGTTCTTC

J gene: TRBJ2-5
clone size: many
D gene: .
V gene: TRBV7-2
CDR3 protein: CASSLDRRGSETQYF
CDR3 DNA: TGTGCCAGCAGCTTAGATCGGCGGGGTTCAGAGACCCAGTACTTC

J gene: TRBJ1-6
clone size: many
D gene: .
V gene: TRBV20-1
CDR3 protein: CSARGGDPNSPLHF
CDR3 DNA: TGCAGTGCTAGAGGAGGCGACCCTAATTCACCCCTCCACTTT

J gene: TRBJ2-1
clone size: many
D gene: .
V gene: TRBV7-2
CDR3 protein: CASSLEGSSYNEQFF
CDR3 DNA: TGTGCCAGCAGCTTAGAAGGGAGCTCCTACAATGAGCAGTTCTTC

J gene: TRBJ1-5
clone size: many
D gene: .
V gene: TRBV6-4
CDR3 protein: CASSEGGSGNQPQHF
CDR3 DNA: TGTGCCAGCAGTGAGGGAGGGTCAGGCAATCAGCCCCAGCATTTT

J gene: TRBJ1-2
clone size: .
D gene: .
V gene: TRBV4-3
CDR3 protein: CASSQGGVLGYGYTF
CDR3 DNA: TGCGCCAGCAGCCAAGGGGGGGTTCTTGGCTATGGCTACACCTTC

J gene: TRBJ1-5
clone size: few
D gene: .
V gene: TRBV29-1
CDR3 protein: CSVGGHHSEPQHF
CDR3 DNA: TGCAGCGTTGGCGGACACCACTCTGAGCCCCAGCATTTT

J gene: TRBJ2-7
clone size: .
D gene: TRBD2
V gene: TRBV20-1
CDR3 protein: CSARSVGTSVYEQYF
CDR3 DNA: TGCAGTGCTAGGAGCGTCGGGACTAGCGTCTACGAGCAGTACTTC

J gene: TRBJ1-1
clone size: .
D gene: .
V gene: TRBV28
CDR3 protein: CASSRPTLLGTEAFF
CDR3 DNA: TGTGCCAGCAGCCGACCCACGCTGTTGGGCACTGAAGCTTTCTTT

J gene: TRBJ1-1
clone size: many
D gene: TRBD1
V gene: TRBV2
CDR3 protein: CASKRDRGTEAFF
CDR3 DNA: TGTGCCAGCAAGAGGGACAGGGGAACTGAAGCTTTCTTT

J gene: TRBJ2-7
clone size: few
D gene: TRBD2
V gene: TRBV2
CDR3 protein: CASRSTGGGYEQYF
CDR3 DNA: TGTGCCAGCAGGAGCACGGGGGGAGGCTACGAGCAGTACTTC

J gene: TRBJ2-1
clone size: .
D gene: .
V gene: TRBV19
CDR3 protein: CASSQAAKDNEQFF
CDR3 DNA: TGTGCCAGTAGTCAGGCAGCAAAAGACAATGAGCAGTTCTTC

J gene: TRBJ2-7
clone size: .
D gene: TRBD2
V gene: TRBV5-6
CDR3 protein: CASSLGRERYYEQYF
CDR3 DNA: TGTGCCAGCAGCTTGGGGCGGGAGAGGTACTACGAGCAGTACTTC

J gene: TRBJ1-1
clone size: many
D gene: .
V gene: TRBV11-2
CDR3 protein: CASSLVVDRNTEAFF
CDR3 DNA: TGTGCCAGCAGCTTAGTTGTGGATCGGAACACTGAAGCTTTCTTT

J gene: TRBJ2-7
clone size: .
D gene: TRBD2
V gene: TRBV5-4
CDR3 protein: CASSSTPLAGPGSGQYF
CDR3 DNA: TGTGCCAGCAGCTCCACGCCCCTAGCGGGACCAGGCTCAGGGCAGTACTTC

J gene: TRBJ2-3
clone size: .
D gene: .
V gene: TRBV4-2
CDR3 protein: CASSQVNRRADTQYF
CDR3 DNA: TGTGCCAGCAGCCAAGTTAACCGGCGGGCCGATACGCAGTATTTT

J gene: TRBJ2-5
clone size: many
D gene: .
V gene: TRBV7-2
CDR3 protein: CASSPLVGGETQYF
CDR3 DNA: TGTGCCAGCAGCCCCCTTGTTGGGGGGGAGACCCAGTACTTC

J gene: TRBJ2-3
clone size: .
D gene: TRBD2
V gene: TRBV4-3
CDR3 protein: CASSHQLAGGWPDTQYF
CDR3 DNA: TGCGCCAGCAGCCATCAACTAGCGGGAGGCTGGCCAGATACGCAGTATTTT

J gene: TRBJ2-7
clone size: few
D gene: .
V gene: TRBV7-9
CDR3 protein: CASSLGPAEPDF
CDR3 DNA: TGTGCCAGCAGCTTAGGTCCGGCGGAACCCGACTTC

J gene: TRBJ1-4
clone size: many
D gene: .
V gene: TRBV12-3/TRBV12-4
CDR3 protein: CASRTDGESGSTNEKLFF
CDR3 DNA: TGTGCCAGCAGAACGGACGGGGAAAGTGGCTCGACTAATGAAAAACTGTTTTTT

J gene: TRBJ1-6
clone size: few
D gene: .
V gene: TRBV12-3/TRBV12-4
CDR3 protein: CASSFGLAGSSYNSPLHF
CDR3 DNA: TGTGCCAGCAGTTTTGGTCTAGCAGGGAGCTCCTATAATTCACCCCTCCACTTT

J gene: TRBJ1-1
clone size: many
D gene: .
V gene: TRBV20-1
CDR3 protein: CSARVSGQGHGDTEAFF
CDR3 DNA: TGCAGTGCTAGAGTTAGTGGGCAGGGGCACGGGGACACTGAAGCTTTCTTT

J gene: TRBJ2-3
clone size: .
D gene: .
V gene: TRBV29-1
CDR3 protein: CSVGFRRTDTQYF
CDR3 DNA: TGCAGCGTGGGGTTCCGACGCACAGATACGCAGTATTTT

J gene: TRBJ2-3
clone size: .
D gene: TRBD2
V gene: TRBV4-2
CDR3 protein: CASSQEAVGGAADTQYF
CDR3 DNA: TGTGCCAGCAGCCAAGAGGCGGTCGGGGGGGCCGCAGATACGCAGTATTTT

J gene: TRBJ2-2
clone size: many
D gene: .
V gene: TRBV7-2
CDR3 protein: CASSPGDRDTGELFF
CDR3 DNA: TGTGCCAGCAGCCCGGGAGACAGGGACACCGGGGAGCTGTTTTTT